This paragraph covers one TCR beta chain sequence. What it recognizes is unknown. The sample comes from a study of T cell responses to AZD1222 COVID-19 vaccine. Profiling relied on immunoSEQ multiplex PCR, and the TCRdb table lists in-frame clones only, not all of them. The table has over 100,000 clones, around nine tenths seen once; the top ten hold roughly a sixth. Trimming pared 5 bases from V and 6 bases from J, leaving 11 bases between. CDR1 and CDR2 from the germline V gene are MDHEN and SYDVKM. CDR3 length: 13 residues. Regarding the study as a whole: CD4 TCRs linked to vaccination spanned spike, dominating at 160-218 and 743-854. AZD1222 recipients seropositive at baseline numbered only five to seven. In a largely white British group with more females than males, clonal diversity was possibly underestimated. Repertoires in all cases were sampled only once the peak T cell response had passed.

This clonotype was sampled from an adult in good health. Source: peripheral blood, taken on day 0 of AZD1222 vaccination. The chain links TRBV28 to TRBJ2-1; D call uncertain. The chain's CDR3 is CASSMTNLNEQFF. The CDR3 region has the DNA TGTGCCAGCAGTATGACGAACCTCAATGAGCAGTTCTTC.